The next 21 T cell receptor beta chains were all read from a single sample in a study of blood T cell repertoires in COVID-19. Clones were sequenced by immunoSEQ multiplex PCR, and TCRdb holds only the in-frame ones, with some missing. This table holds 250,000 to 300,000 clones, around four fifths found once. Sequencing was carried out using peripheral blood. These receptor sequences come from a man between 60 and 75 years old who had recovered from COVID-19.

In the case of this clone: This specimen includes other DNA sequences encoding the same CDR3. The chain uses TRBV5-1 and TRBJ2-3, with D unresolved. The germline CDR1 and CDR2 sequences are SGHRS and YFSETQ. The CDR3 sequence is 14 residues long. Deletions cut 0 bases from V and 0 bases from J, with 5 bases between. As DNA, the CDR3 is TGCGCCAGCAGCTTGGGTCATAGCACAGATACGCAGTATTTT. Translation: CASSLGHSTDTQYF.

The chain links TRBV28 to TRBJ1-1; no definite D call. CDR1 is MDHEN, CDR2 SYDVKM, per germline. The CDR3 spans 13 residues. Deletions cut 0 bases from V and 7 bases from J, with 9 bases between. CDR3 loop: CASSLWSSGEAFF. CDR3 nucleotides: TGTGCCAGCAGTTTATGGAGCAGCGGTGAAGCTTTCTTT.

This chain links TRBV29-1 with TRBJ1-2, with a weak D call TRBD1 (6 bases). Germline CDR1 reads SQVTM; CDR2 reads ANQGSEA. CDR3 size: 17 residues. V shed 3 bases and J shed 4 bases, with 24 bases lying between them. The CDR3 DNA follows: TGCAGCGTTGAGTGGTGGGTACCTGGACAGAAGTTCTATGGCTACACCTTC. Encoded protein: CSVEWWVPGQKFYGYTF.

This chain uses TRBV5-1 with TRBJ2-2; D might be TRBD1 (6 bases). Germline CDR1 SGHRS, CDR2 YFSETQ. This CDR3 region has 17 residues. The germline V and J ends were trimmed by 4 bases and 4 bases, with 20 bases remaining between them. The CDR3 is CASSPGTTGTTTGELFF. CDR3 coding DNA: TGCGCCAGCAGCCCCGGGACAACAGGAACCACCACCGGGGAGCTGTTTTTT.

This clone showed up just a few times. V usage is TRBV19 and J usage is TRBJ2-5; D possibly corresponds to TRBD1 (5 bases). Germline loops: CDR1 LNHDA, CDR2 SQIVND (reference sequence). V gave up 2 bases and J gave up 2 bases, with 21 bases separating them. CDR3 length: 18 residues. CDR3 amino acids: CASSIRTGSKPRQETQYF. The CDR3 DNA reads TGTGCCAGTAGTATACGCACAGGTAGCAAGCCCAGACAAGAGACCCAGTACTTC.

The CDR3 reads CASSQVPATNEKLFF. The CDR3 DNA sequence: TGTGCCAGCAGCCAAGTTCCAGCAACTAATGAAAAACTGTTTTTT. The rearrangement joins TRBV3-1 (or the pseudogene TRBV3-2) to TRBJ1-4; no clear D. There are 15 residues in the CDR3. V was pared by 1 base and J by 0 bases, with 6 bases between. Per germline, CDR1 LGHDT and CDR2 YNNKEL (reference sequence).

The CDR3 reads CASSLAGAWTF. DNA of the CDR3: TGTGCCAGCAGCTTGGCAGGGGCTTGGACCTTC. The rearrangement uses TRBV5-8 and TRBJ1-2; a possible D gene is TRBD1 (6 bases). V dropped 0 bases and J dropped 14 bases, with 11 bases sitting between them. Germline loops: CDR1 SGHTS, CDR2 YDEGEE. The length of the CDR3 is 11 residues.

J is TRBJ2-1 and V is TRBV5-1; 7 nucleotides align to TRBD2. Germline CDR1 reads SGHRS; CDR2 reads YFSETQ. With 1 base clipped from V and 9 bases from J, the junction kept 10 bases outside the gene matches. The CDR3 consists of 15 residues. This chain's CDR3 is CASSLRGRSYAEQFF. The CDR3 nucleotides read TGCGCCAGCAGCTTGCGCGGGAGATCTTACGCTGAGCAGTTCTTC.

The V call is TRBV7-9, the J call TRBJ2-4; D is perhaps TRBD1 (6 bases). The CDR3 length is 16 residues. Deletions cut 1 base from V and 1 base from J, with 11 bases between. Per germline, CDR1 SEHNR and CDR2 FQNEAQ (reference sequence). As DNA, the CDR3 is TGTGCCAGCAGCTTAGGATTTCAGGGGGCCAAAAACATTCAGTACTTC. It encodes CASSLGFQGAKNIQYF.

The CDR3 loop reads CASSLSTATNEKLFF. CDR3 DNA sequence: TGTGCCAGCAGCCTATCGACAGCAACTAATGAAAAACTGTTTTTT. The rearrangement uses TRBV7-6 and TRBJ1-4; D might be TRBD1 (5 bases). The CDR3 length is 15 residues. Trimming removed 5 bases at V and 0 bases at J, with 10 bases between. Looked up from germline, CDR1 is SGHVS and CDR2 is FNYEAQ.

The rearrangement uses TRBV19 and TRBJ2-7; 7 bases fit TRBD2. The CDR3 is made up of 16 amino acids. J lost 3 bases, V lost 4 bases, and 12 bases had no gene match. Germline V gene data show CDR1 as LNHDA and CDR2 as SQIVND (reference sequence). CDR3 sequence reads: CASSTSGGRLGYEQYF. For the CDR3, the DNA is TGTGCCAGTAGTACCTCGGGAGGACGTCTGGGCTACGAGCAGTACTTC.

This chain connects TRBV7-6 to TRBJ1-6; 7 bases are shared with TRBD1. Unmatched junction bases numbered 6, after V lost 5 bases and J lost 5 bases. This CDR3 contains 15 residues. The V gene's germline CDR1 is SGHVS and CDR2 FNYEAQ. This chain's CDR3 is CASSPVQGNNSPLHF. DNA of the CDR3: TGTGCCAGCAGCCCAGTACAGGGGAATAATTCACCCCTCCACTTT.

The chain is built from TRBV6-5 and TRBJ2-2; 7 nucleotides line up with TRBD2. J lost 3 bases, V lost 6 bases, and 7 bases had no gene match. The germline V gene encodes CDR1 MNHEY and CDR2 SVGAGI. The CDR3 contains 15 residues. In DNA form, the CDR3 reads TGTGCCAGCAGAGAGGGTAGCGGGTACACCGGGGAGCTGTTTTTT. Translation: CASREGSGYTGELFF.

The chain uses TRBV11-2 and TRBJ2-7; 9 bases line up with TRBD1. The CDR3 loop spans 15 amino acids. Germline CDR1 and CDR2: SGHAT and FQNNGV. The ends lost 5 bases at V and 1 base at J; junction bases unmatched: 6. The CDR3 sequence is CASSPGDRVSYEQYF. The DNA of the CDR3 is TGTGCCAGCAGCCCAGGGGACAGGGTATCCTACGAGCAGTACTTC. Full variable domain (outside the CDR3, taken from reference TRBV11-2 and TRBJ2-7): EAGVAQSPRYKIIEKRQSVAFWCNPISGHATLYWYQQILGQGPKLLIQFQNNGVVDDSQLPKDRFSAERLKGVDSTLKIQPAKLEDSAVYLCASSPGDRVSYEQYFGPGTRLTVT.

The gene calls are TRBV19 and TRBJ2-7, with D possibly matching TRBD2 (6 bases). Trimming removed 1 base at V and 3 bases at J, with 13 bases between. The CDR3 extends over 15 amino acids. The V gene's germline CDR1 is LNHDA and CDR2 SQIVND (reference sequence). CDR3 coding DNA: TGTGCCAGTAGTATAGGACCGGGAGCCGGCTACGAGCAGTACTTC. Residues: CASSIGPGAGYEQYF.

J is TRBJ2-5 and V is TRBV5-4; TRBD1 might be the D (6 bases). CDR3 size: 14 residues. V was clipped by 0 bases and J by 5 bases, with 11 bases between them. CDR1 SGHNT and CDR2 YYREEE come from the germline V gene (reference sequence). The CDR3 DNA is TGTGCCAGCAGCTTGGGGGGGCCGGGGGAGACCCAGTACTTC. It is translated as CASSLGGPGETQYF.

The V call is TRBV30, the J call TRBJ2-7, with D possibly TRBD2 on 5 matching bases. The CDR3 is 10 amino acids. Germline values: CDR1 GTSNPN, CDR2 SVGIG (reference sequence). V lost 8 bases to trimming and J lost 4 bases, with 9 bases between them. The CDR3 region has the DNA TGTGCCGGAGGCGTTTACGAGCAGTACTTC. Residues: CAGGVYEQYF. The full variable domain, in which reference TRBV30 and TRBJ2-7 provide the parts outside the CDR3, is SQTIHQWPATLVQPVGSPLSLECTVEGTSNPNLYWYRQAAGRGLQLLFYSVGIGQISSEVPQNLSASRPQDRQFILSSKKLLLSDSGFYLCAGGVYEQYFGPGTRLTVT.

This rearrangement joins TRBV4-2 to TRBJ2-7, with 12 bases aligning to TRBD2. The CDR3 runs 18 residues. V was clipped by 0 bases and J by 2 bases; unmatched bases: 8. In germline, CDR1 is LGHNA, CDR2 YNFKEQ. The DNA for the CDR3 is TGTGCCAGCAGCCAAGACCAGGGACTAGCGGGCGCACCCTACGAGCAGTACTTC. It translates to CASSQDQGLAGAPYEQYF.

This clone was found a few times. The gene calls are TRBV30 and TRBJ2-5, with TRBD2 as a possible D gene (6 bases). Germline V CDR1 and CDR2: GTSNPN, SVGIG (reference sequence). The CDR3 has 12 residues. V was trimmed by 0 bases and J by 7 bases, leaving 9 bases between them. For the CDR3, the DNA is TGTGCCTGGAGTGTTTTGGGGGGGACCCAGTACTTC. Its protein product is CAWSVLGGTQYF. The full variable domain, completed using reference TRBV30 and TRBJ2-5, is SQTIHQWPATLVQPVGSPLSLECTVEGTSNPNLYWYRQAAGRGLQLLFYSVGIGQISSEVPQNLSASRPQDRQFILSSKKLLLSDSGFYLCAWSVLGGTQYFGPGTRLLVL.

V is TRBV4-1 and J is TRBJ2-2; 11 nucleotides agree with TRBD2. CDR3 length equals 20 residues. CDR1 MGHRA and CDR2 YSYEKL come from the germline V gene. V was clipped by 0 bases and J by 4 bases; unmatched bases: 13. CDR3 sequence (DNA): TGCGCCAGCAGCCAAGATGAGGTATTAGCGGGAGGGTCCGTCACCGGGGAGCTGTTTTTT. Translation gives CASSQDEVLAGGSVTGELFF.

This clone showed up just a few times. This chain connects TRBV2 to TRBJ1-4; TRBD1 agrees at 8 bases. The J segment lost 10 bases and the V segment lost 3 bases, leaving 4 bases of the junction unmatched. The CDR3 spans 13 residues. Germline CDR1 and CDR2: SNHLY and FYNNEI. CDR3 nucleotides: TGTGCCAGCAGTGATACAGGGGGGGGAAAACTGTTTTTT. It specifies CASSDTGGGKLFF. Full variable domain (missing parts from reference TRBV2 and TRBJ1-4): EPEVTQTPSHQVTQMGQEVILRCVPISNHLYFYWYRQILGQKVEFLVSFYNNEISEKSEIFDDQFSVERPDGSNFTLKIRSTKLEDSAMYFCASSDTGGGKLFFGSGTQLSVL.